This T cell receptor (beta chain) was retrieved from a study of OX40 agonist ivuxolimab in advanced cancers. Study background: Each patient was given ivuxolimab into a vein every 2 weeks, at 0.01 to 10 mg/kg.

Patients who had autoimmune disease history or got systemic immunosuppression were left out. As regards this clone: Its antigen remains unidentified.

Overall study findings and caveats: More expanded clones were seen, on average, in CD8+ T cells than in CD4+. Partly responding patients at 0.1-3.0 mg/kg showed some of the smallest clonal expansion.

TCRdb's copy holds only in-frame clones and misses some; the assay was immunoSEQ multiplex PCR. The table records 70,000 to 95,000 clones, roughly 87% of them present only once. The sequences come from CD4+ or CD8+ T cells sorted from blood, collected in a trial of the OX40 agonist ivuxolimab. The receptor's source is an adult with an advanced solid tumor such as melanoma, head and neck, liver or kidney cancer.

The CDR3 bases are TGTGCCAGCAGTAGAGGAAAGGAGGTCATGAACACTGAAGCTTTCTTT. Protein: CASSRGKEVMNTEAFF. The rearrangement uses TRBV21-1 and TRBJ1-1. TRBV21-1 is given as a pseudogene. This CDR3 is built from 16 residues.